Listed here are 16 T cell receptor beta chains from one sample, sequenced in a study of graft-versus-host responses after intestinal transplantation. Sequenced by immunoSEQ multiplex PCR; TCRdb stores in-frame clones only, minus some. The sample includes around 92,000 clones, 86% of them seen just once. The sequencing used PBMCs, collected 255 days after intestinal transplant. Every receptor here comes from a human patient who received an intestinal transplant, so some T cells may come from the graft donor.

The count of this clone is one. V is TRBV2 and J is TRBJ2-5, with a weak D call TRBD2 (6 bases). Trimming cost V 7 bases and J 2 bases, with 11 bases left between them. The CDR3 runs to 13 residues. Germline V CDR1 and CDR2: SNHLY, FYNNEI. This chain's CDR3 is CASTRTIQETQYF. In DNA form, the CDR3 reads TGTGCCAGCACCAGGACTATACAAGAGACCCAGTACTTC.

The rearrangement links TRBV29-1 to TRBJ2-4, with 9 bases that match TRBD1. Trimming at V came to 3 bases and at J to 9 bases, leaving 6 bases not matched to a gene. This CDR3 is built from 13 residues. Germline V gene sequence: CDR1 SQVTM, CDR2 ANQGSEA. The CDR3 bases are TGCAGCGTTGATGGAGGGACAGGGAGCATTCAGTACTTC. Translating gives CSVDGGTGSIQYF.

The genes are TRBV6-1 and TRBJ1-5, with D maybe TRBD1 (5 bases). Germline CDR1 MNHNS, CDR2 SASEGT. The CDR3 contains 15 residues. Deletions cut 4 bases from V and 3 bases from J, with 13 bases between. The CDR3 reads CASSVIGANNQPQHF. DNA of the CDR3: TGTGCCAGCAGTGTAATTGGGGCCAACAATCAGCCCCAGCATTTT.

The CDR3 DNA reads as TGTGCCTGGAGTTACAGCGGGAGAGGGGAAAAACTGTTTTTT. Its protein product is CAWSYSGRGEKLFF. This chain connects TRBV30 to TRBJ1-4; no firm D call. This CDR3 spans 14 amino acids. Trimming left V 2 bases short and J 8 bases short, with 15 bases between. Germline lookup yields CDR1 GTSNPN and CDR2 SVGIG (reference sequence). Full variable domain (rest looked up from reference TRBV30 and TRBJ1-4): SQTIHQWPATLVQPVGSPLSLECTVEGTSNPNLYWYRQAAGRGLQLLFYSVGIGQISSEVPQNLSASRPQDRQFILSSKKLLLSDSGFYLCAWSYSGRGEKLFFGSGTQLSVL.

This clone was counted a few times. Other nucleotide sequences from this sample produce the same CDR3. This chain uses TRBV5-1 with TRBJ2-5, with 8 bases identical to TRBD2. CDR3 size: 14 residues. In germline, CDR1 is SGHRS, CDR2 YFSETQ. J gave up 2 bases and V 2 bases, and 2 bases lay outside the gene matches. CDR3 region: CASSLAGAQETQYF. DNA of the CDR3: TGCGCCAGCAGCTTAGCGGGGGCACAAGAGACCCAGTACTTC.

This rearrangement joins TRBV6-6 to TRBJ2-7; a possible D gene is TRBD2 (6 bases). Germline CDR1 and CDR2: MNHNY and SVGAGI (reference sequence). The CDR3 extends over 15 amino acids. Deletions cut 6 bases from V and 4 bases from J, with 19 bases between. The CDR3 DNA reads as TGTGCCAGCAGCCGTACCTCGGGGGAAGGGTACGAGCAGTACTTC. Residues: CASSRTSGEGYEQYF.

The gene calls are TRBV6-5 and TRBJ2-7; D gene uncertain. The CDR3 is 15 residues long. Between the trimmed V and J ends, which lost 0 bases and 2 bases, there was a span of 11 bases. The germline V gene encodes CDR1 MNHEY and CDR2 SVGAGI. CDR3 in DNA: TGTGCCAGCAGTTACTCGTCCAAGGTAGCCTACGAGCAGTACGTC. Amino acids: CASSYSSKVAYEQYV.

Details on this clone: A read error may explain this, as a much larger clone is one base away. The V and J genes are TRBV7-6 and TRBJ1-1; perhaps TRBD1 as D (5 bases). The CDR3 contains 13 residues. V shed 1 base and J shed 5 bases, with 8 bases lying between them. Germline V gives CDR1 SGHVS, CDR2 FNYEAQ. Here the CDR3 DNA reads TGTGCCAGCAGCTTAGAAAGGGGAACTGAAGCTTTCTTT. It yields the protein CASSLERGTEAFF.

The chain combines TRBV6-5 with TRBJ2-5; tentatively, D is TRBD1 (5 bases). With 0 bases removed from V and 2 bases from J, the gap between germline ends came to 7 bases. The CDR3 extends over 14 amino acids. CDR1 is MNHEY and CDR2 is SVGAGI in the germline V gene. CDR3 sequence (DNA): TGTGCCAGCAGTTACTCCCAGGGACAAGAGACCCAGTACTTC. Protein: CASSYSQGQETQYF.

This clone was recorded only once. The chain uses TRBV7-6 and TRBJ2-3; D possibly corresponds to TRBD1 (6 bases). V lost 2 bases and J 1 base, leaving 10 bases between the germline ends. Germline assignment: CDR1 SGHVS and CDR2 FNYEAQ. This CDR3 contains 15 residues. The CDR3 region is CASSLLPGGTDTQYF. In nucleotides, the CDR3 is TGTGCCAGCAGCTTACTACCAGGGGGCACAGATACGCAGTATTTT.

The chain is built from TRBV20-1 and TRBJ2-7; D is unclear. Trimming pared 6 bases from V and 4 bases from J, leaving 7 bases between. Germline V gene lookup returns CDR1 DFQATT and CDR2 SNEGSKA (reference sequence). The CDR3 loop spans 10 amino acids. CDR3 DNA: TGCAGTGCCCTACTATACGAGCAGTACTTC. Protein product: CSALLYEQYF.

The V gene is TRBV9, the J gene TRBJ1-2; possible D gene TRBD1, 5 bases. The V and J ends lost 3 bases and 4 bases respectively, with 13 bases between them. This CDR3 region has 14 residues. The germline CDR1 and CDR2 sequences are SGDLS and YYNGEE. CDR3 sequence: CASSAPGERYGYTF. The CDR3 DNA sequence: TGTGCCAGCAGCGCCCCGGGGGAGCGCTATGGCTACACCTTC. The whole variable domain, remainder taken from reference TRBV9 and TRBJ1-2, is DSGVTQTPKHLITATGQRVTLRCSPRSGDLSVYWYQQSLDQGLQFLIQYYNGEERAKGNILERFSAQQFPDLHSELNLSSLELGDSALYFCASSAPGERYGYTFGSGTRLTVV.

The chain has TRBV7-9 and TRBJ1-2; 9 bases align to TRBD1. The CDR3 sequence is 16 residues long. CDR1 is SEHNR and CDR2 is FQNEAQ in the germline V gene (reference sequence). The trim removed 1 base at V and 5 bases at J, leaving 8 bases unmatched. The CDR3 spells CASSLDSPGTGYGYTF. CDR3 DNA: TGTGCCAGCAGCTTAGATTCCCCCGGGACAGGGTATGGCTACACCTTC. The full variable domain, in which reference TRBV7-9 and TRBJ1-2 provide the parts outside the CDR3, is DTGVSQNPRHKITKRGQNVTFRCDPISEHNRLYWYRQTLGQGPEFLTYFQNEAQLEKSRLLSDRFSAERPKGSFSTLEIQRTEQGDSAMYLCASSLDSPGTGYGYTFGSGTRLTVV.

The chain links TRBV6-1 to TRBJ2-1; D gene unclear. The CDR3 length is 16 residues. Germline V gene sequence: CDR1 MNHNS, CDR2 SASEGT. Between the trimmed V and J ends, which lost 2 bases and 5 bases, there was a span of 16 bases. The CDR3 spells CASSERSGQVDNEQFF. The CDR3 DNA follows: TGTGCCAGCAGTGAAAGAAGTGGCCAGGTAGACAATGAGCAGTTCTTC.

This chain connects TRBV7-9 to TRBJ2-5; the match to TRBD2 covers 11 bases. The V gene end was trimmed by 1 base and the J gene end by 5 bases; junction bases not matched to a gene: 9. This CDR3 contains 17 residues. Germline CDR1 and CDR2: SEHNR and FQNEAQ (reference sequence). CDR3 residues: CASSLVLTSGERETQYF. In nucleotides, the CDR3 is TGTGCCAGCAGCTTAGTTCTGACTAGCGGGGAGCGGGAGACCCAGTACTTC.

The V call is TRBV4-1, the J call TRBJ2-2; a weak D match, TRBD1 (6 bases). Germline loops: CDR1 MGHRA, CDR2 YSYEKL. The CDR3 consists of 16 residues. V dropped 0 bases and J dropped 0 bases, with 8 bases sitting between them. In DNA form, the CDR3 reads TGCGCCAGCAGCCAAGAAGGGGGATCGAACACCGGGGAGCTGTTTTTT. Protein product: CASSQEGGSNTGELFF.